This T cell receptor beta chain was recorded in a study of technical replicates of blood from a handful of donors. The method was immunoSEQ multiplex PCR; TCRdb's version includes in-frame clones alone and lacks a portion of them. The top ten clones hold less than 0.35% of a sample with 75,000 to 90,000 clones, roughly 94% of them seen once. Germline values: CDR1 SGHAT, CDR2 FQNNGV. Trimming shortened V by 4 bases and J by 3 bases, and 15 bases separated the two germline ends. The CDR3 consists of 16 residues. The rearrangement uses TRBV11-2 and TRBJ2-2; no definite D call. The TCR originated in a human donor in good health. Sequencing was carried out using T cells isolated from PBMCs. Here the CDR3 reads CASSSLSGSHTGELFF. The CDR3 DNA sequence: TGTGCCAGCAGCTCTTTATCCGGGTCCCACACCGGGGAGCTGTTTTTT.